The entry that follows covers one T cell receptor (beta chain) sequence. The data belong to a study of blood T cell repertoires in COVID-19. Germline loops: CDR1 MNHNY, CDR2 SVGAGI (reference sequence). The CDR3 is made up of 11 amino acids. Trimming took off 2 bases at V and 8 bases at J, with 6 bases between the two ends. The assay was immunoSEQ multiplex PCR, and TCRdb's table has in-frame clones only and misses some. The sample lists 150,000 to 200,000 clones; roughly 90% were seen once. Sample: peripheral blood. J is TRBJ1-1 and V is TRBV6-6; possibly TRBD1 for D (6 bases). This clonotype was sampled from a man aged 50 to 59 with acute or convalescent COVID-19. The CDR3 coding sequence is TGTGCCAGCAGTTACCAGGGGGAAGCTTTCTTT. It specifies CASSYQGEAFF.